Sequencing of this TCR beta chain was carried out in a study of T-cell memory formation after mild COVID-19. This clonotype was recorded many times. One entry per CDR3 protein, called by TCRdb with MiXCR from the 5' RACE reads. The table lists fewer than 300,000 distinct CDR3 sequences, approximately 18% of them singletons. The germline V and J ends were trimmed by 5 bases and 7 bases, with 14 bases remaining between them. Per germline, CDR1 SGHTA and CDR2 FQGNSA. The CDR3 sequence is 13 residues long. Source material: PBMCs or a T cell subset sorted from them (not recorded which). This TCR was sampled from a man aged 18 to 29 who had mild COVID-19 (a few samples of this study predate the infection). Cell type and time point are not known. The chain combines TRBV7-2 with TRBJ1-2; the D gene is possibly TRBD1 (6 bases). The CDR3 region has the DNA TGTGCCAGCAGCCCTCAGGGGAATTCTGGCTACACCTTC. This gives the protein CASSPQGNSGYTF.